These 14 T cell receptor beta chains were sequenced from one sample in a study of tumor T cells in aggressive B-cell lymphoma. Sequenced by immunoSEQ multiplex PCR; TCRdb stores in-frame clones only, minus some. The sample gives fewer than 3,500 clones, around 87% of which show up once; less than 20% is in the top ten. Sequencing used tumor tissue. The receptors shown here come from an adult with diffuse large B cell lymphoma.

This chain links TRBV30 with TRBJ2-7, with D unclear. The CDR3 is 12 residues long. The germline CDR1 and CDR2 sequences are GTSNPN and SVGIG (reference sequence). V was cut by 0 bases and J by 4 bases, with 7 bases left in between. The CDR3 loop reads CAWSVRHYEQYF. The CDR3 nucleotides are TGTGCCTGGAGTGTAAGACATTACGAGCAGTACTTC.

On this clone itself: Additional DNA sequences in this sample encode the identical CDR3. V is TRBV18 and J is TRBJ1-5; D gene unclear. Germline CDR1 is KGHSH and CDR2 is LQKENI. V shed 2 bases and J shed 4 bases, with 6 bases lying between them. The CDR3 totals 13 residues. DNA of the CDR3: TGTGCCAGCTCACCATTTGAGAATCAGCCCCAGCATTTT. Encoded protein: CASSPFENQPQHF.

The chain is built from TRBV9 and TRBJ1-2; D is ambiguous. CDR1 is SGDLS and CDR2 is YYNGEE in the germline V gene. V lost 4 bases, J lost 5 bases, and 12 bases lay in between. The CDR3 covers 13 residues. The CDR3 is CASSPLTDYGYTF. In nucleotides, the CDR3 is TGTGCCAGCAGCCCACTTACAGATTATGGCTACACCTTC.

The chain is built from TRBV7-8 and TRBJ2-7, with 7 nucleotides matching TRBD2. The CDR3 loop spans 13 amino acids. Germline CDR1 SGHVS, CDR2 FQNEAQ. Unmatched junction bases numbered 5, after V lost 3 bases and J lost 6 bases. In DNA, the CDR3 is TGTGCCAGCAGCTTCAGCGGGGCGGCCGAGCAGTACTTC. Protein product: CASSFSGAAEQYF.

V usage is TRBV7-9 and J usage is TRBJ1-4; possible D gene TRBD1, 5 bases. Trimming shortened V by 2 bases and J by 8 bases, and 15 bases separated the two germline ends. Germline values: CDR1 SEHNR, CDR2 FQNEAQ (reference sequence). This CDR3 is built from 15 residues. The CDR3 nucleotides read TGTGCCAGCAGCTTATCAGGGCCAGGATGGGAAAAACTGTTTTTT. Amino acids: CASSLSGPGWEKLFF.

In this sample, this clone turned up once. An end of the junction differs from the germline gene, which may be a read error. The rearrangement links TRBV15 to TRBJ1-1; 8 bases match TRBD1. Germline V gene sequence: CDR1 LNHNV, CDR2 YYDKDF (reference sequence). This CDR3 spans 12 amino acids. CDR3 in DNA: TGTGCCACTAAGACCGGGACAGGAGTCCCCGGCTTT. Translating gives CATKTGTGVPGF.

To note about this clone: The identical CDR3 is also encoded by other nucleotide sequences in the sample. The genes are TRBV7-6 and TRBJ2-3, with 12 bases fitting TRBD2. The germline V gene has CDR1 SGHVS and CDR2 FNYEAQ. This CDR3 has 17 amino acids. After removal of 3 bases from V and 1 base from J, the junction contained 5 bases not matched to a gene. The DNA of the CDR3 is TGTGCCAGCAGCTTTCTAGCGGGGGGGTCCGGCACAGATACGCAGTATTTT. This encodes CASSFLAGGSGTDTQYF. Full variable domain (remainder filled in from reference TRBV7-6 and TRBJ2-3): GAGVSQSPRYKVTKRGQDVALRCDPISGHVSLYWYRQALGQGPEFLTYFNYEAQQDKSGLPNDRFSAERPEGSISTLTIQRTEQRDSAMYRCASSFLAGGSGTDTQYFGPGTRLTVL.

The DNA for the CDR3 is TGTGCCAGCAGCCCCTCTCCGGCTAGTTCAACCTATGGCTACACCTTC. Its translation: CASSPSPASSTYGYTF. V gene TRBV5-4 combines with J gene TRBJ1-2; D is unresolved. V lost 4 bases and J lost 4, with 20 bases in between. CDR3 length equals 16 residues. Germline CDR1 and CDR2: SGHNT and YYREEE (reference sequence).

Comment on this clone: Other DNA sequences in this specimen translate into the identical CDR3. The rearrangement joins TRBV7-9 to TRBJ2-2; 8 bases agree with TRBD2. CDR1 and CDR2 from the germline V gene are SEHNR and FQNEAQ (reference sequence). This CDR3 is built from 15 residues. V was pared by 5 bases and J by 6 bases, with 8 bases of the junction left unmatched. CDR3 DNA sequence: TGTGCCAGCAGCCTAGAACTAGCGGTCCCCGGGGAGCTGTTTTTT. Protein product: CASSLELAVPGELFF. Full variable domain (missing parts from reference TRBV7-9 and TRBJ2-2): DTGVSQNPRHKITKRGQNVTFRCDPISEHNRLYWYRQTLGQGPEFLTYFQNEAQLEKSRLLSDRFSAERPKGSFSTLEIQRTEQGDSAMYLCASSLELAVPGELFFGEGSRLTVL.

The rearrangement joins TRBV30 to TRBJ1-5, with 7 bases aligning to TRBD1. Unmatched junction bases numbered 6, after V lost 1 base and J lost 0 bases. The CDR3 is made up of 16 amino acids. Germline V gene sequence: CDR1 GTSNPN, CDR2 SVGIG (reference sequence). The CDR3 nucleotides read TGTGCCTGGAGTGCAACAGGGGTCTCTAGCAATCAGCCCCAGCATTTT. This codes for CAWSATGVSSNQPQHF.

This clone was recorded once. This chain's CDR3 is CASSTQGKGISPLHF. CDR3 DNA sequence: TGTGCCAGTAGTACTCAGGGAAAGGGGATTTCACCCCTCCACTTT. The chain links TRBV19 to TRBJ1-6; perhaps TRBD1 as D (5 bases). This CDR3 has 15 residues. Germline V gene sequence: CDR1 LNHDA, CDR2 SQIVND (reference sequence). The germline V and J ends were trimmed by 4 bases and 9 bases, with 16 bases remaining between them.

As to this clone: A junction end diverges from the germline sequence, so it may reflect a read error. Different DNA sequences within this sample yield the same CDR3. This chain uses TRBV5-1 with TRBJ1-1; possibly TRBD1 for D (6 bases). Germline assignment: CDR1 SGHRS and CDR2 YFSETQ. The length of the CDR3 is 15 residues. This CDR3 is CASSLEGTRDTEAFF. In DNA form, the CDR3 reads TGCGCCAGCAGTTTGGAGGGGACAAGGGACACTGAAGCTTTCTTT. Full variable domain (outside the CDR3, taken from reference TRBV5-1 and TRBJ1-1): KAGVTQTPRYLIKTRGQQVTLSCSPISGHRSVSWYQQTPGQGLQFLFEYFSETQRNKGNFPGRFSGRQFSNSRSEMNVSTLELGDSALYLCASSLEGTRDTEAFFGQGTRLTVV.

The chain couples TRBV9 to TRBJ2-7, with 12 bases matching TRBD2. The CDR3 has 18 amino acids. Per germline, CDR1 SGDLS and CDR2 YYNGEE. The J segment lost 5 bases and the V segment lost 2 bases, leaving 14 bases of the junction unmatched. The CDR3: CASSVGGTSGFSLHEQYF. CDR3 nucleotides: TGTGCCAGCAGCGTTGGCGGGACTAGCGGGTTCTCTCTCCACGAGCAGTACTTC.

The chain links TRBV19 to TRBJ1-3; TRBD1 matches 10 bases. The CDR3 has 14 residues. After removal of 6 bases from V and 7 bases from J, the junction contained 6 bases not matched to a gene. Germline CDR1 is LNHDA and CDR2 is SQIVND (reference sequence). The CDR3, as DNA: TGTGCCAGTAGAGCGACAGGGGGCGCGAACACCATATATTTT. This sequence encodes CASRATGGANTIYF.